This T cell receptor beta chain was retrieved from a study of blood T cell repertoires in COVID-19. Study at large: Acute and convalescent COVID-19 specimens originated in the United States, Italy and Spain. PBMCs, B-cell-depleted T cells, or T cells provided the cDNA or gDNA that made up the material.

In the authors' workflow: The authors estimated nucleated cell counts from reference gene primer amplification. Libraries were prepared by immunoSEQ multiplex PCR; TCRdb keeps only in-frame clonotypes and omits some of them. V, J and clone size derive from that table, while D and trimming were established from the DNA sequence. The profile shows about 110,000 clones, under 80% of them singletons. The CDR3 covers 15 residues. J gave up 4 bases and V 2 bases, and 7 bases lay outside the gene matches. The germline V gene encodes CDR1 MDHEN and CDR2 SYDVKM. V usage is TRBV28 and J usage is TRBJ2-5; 7 bases are shared with TRBD1. The sequencing input was peripheral blood. This TCR derives from a man between 70 and 80 years old with active or convalescent COVID-19. This CDR3 is CASSLEGAGRETQYF. In DNA, the CDR3 is TGTGCCAGCAGTTTAGAGGGGGCCGGGCGAGAGACCCAGTACTTC.